These 5 T cell receptor beta chains originate from one sample sequenced in a study of T cell repertoires in cytomegalovirus infection. TCRdb fed the reads into MiXCR, producing one record per CDR3 protein. The repertoire has hundreds of thousands of distinct CDR3 sequences, less than 25% of them found once; the top ten carry less than 9.5%. Sequences were obtained from CD8+ T cells from PBMCs. The receptors were gathered from a human donor in good health (CMV status not recorded). Some clones in this sample may be carry-over from other donors' samples.

This chain links TRBV15 with TRBJ2-1; possible D gene TRBD1, 6 bases. The CDR3 spans 15 residues. CDR1 and CDR2 from the germline V gene are LNHNV and YYDKDF (reference sequence). Trimming stripped 4 bases from V and 4 bases from J, with 14 bases between. CDR3 region: CATSKMTGTYNEQFF. The CDR3 bases are TGTGCCACCAGCAAAATGACAGGTACTTACAATGAGCAGTTCTTC.

This clonotype has only a few counts. The J gene is TRBJ1-5, the V gene TRBV12-3 or TRBV12-4; perhaps TRBD1 as D (5 bases). V gave up 4 bases and J gave up 7 bases, with 20 bases separating them. The CDR3 has 16 residues. The CDR3 bases are TGTGCCAGCAGTTCCGCCTCAGGAGGGGATAAACAGCCCCAGCATTTT. Protein sequence: CASSSASGGDKQPQHF.

This clonotype has a handful of counts. V usage is TRBV27 and J usage is TRBJ2-7; 7 nucleotides align to TRBD1. The CDR3 extends over 14 amino acids. V gave up 5 bases and J gave up 0 bases; unmatched junction bases: 4. The V gene's germline CDR1 is MNHEY and CDR2 SMNVEV (reference sequence). The CDR3 is CASSPRGFSYEQYF. CDR3 coding DNA: TGTGCCAGCAGTCCCAGGGGGTTCTCCTACGAGCAGTACTTC.

The gene calls are TRBV27 and TRBJ2-1; 9 bases align to TRBD2. Trimming at V came to 7 bases and at J to 2 bases, leaving 12 bases not matched to a gene. Germline-derived CDR1 and CDR2 are MNHEY and SMNVEV (reference sequence). The CDR3 covers 17 residues. The DNA for the CDR3 is TGTGCCAGCATCTATAGCGGGGGTTCGACAACCTACAATGAGCAGTTCTTC. Its protein product is CASIYSGGSTTYNEQFF.

This clonotype was seen many times. The CDR3 nucleotides are TGTGCCAGCAGCTTAAGAGGGGACCAGCCCCAGCATTTT. Translation gives CASSLRGDQPQHF. The chain has TRBV7-8 and TRBJ1-5, with D perhaps matching TRBD1 (5 bases). This CDR3 has 13 residues. Trimming removed 2 bases from V and 7 bases from J, with 9 bases in between. Germline V gives CDR1 SGHVS, CDR2 FQNEAQ.